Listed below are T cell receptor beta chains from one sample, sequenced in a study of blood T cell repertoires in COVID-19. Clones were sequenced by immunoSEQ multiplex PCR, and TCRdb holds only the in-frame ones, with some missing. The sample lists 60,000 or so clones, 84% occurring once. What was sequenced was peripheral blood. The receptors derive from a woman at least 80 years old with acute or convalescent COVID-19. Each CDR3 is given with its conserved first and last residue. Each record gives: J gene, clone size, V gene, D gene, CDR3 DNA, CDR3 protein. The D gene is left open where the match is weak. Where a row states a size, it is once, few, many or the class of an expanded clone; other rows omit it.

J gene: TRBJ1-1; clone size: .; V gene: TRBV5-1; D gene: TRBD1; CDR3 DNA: TGCGCCAGCAGCTTACGACAGGGTGGACCCACTGAAGCTTTCTTT; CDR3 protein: CASSLRQGGPTEAFF
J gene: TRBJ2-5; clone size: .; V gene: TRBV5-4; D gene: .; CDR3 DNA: TGTGCCACGCGGGGAGGGGGAGGTCAAGAGACCCAGTACTTC; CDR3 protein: CATRGGGGQETQYF
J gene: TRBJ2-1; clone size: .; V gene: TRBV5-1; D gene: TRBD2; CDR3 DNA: TGCGCCAGCAGCTTGGACGGGACGACGGGAGGGTACAATGAGCAGTTCTTC; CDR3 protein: CASSLDGTTGGYNEQFF
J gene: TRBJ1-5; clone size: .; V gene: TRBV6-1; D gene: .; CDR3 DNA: TGTGCCAGCAGTGAAATCTCAGCCCAGCATTTT; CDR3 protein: CASSEISAQHF
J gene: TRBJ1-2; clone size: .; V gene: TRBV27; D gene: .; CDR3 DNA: TGTGCCAGCACACGTGGTAGAGGAAACTATGGCTACACCTTC; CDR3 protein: CASTRGRGNYGYTF
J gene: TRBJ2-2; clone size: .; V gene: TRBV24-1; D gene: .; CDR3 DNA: TGTGCCACCCGAGGGGGGGGCTATACCGGGGAGCTGTTTTTT; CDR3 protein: CATRGGGYTGELFF
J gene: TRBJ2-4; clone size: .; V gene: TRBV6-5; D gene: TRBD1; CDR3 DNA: TGTGCCAGCAGTTTTCGGACAGGTGATGGCATTCAGTACTTC; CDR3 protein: CASSFRTGDGIQYF
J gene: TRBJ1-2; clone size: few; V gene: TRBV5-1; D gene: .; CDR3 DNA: TGCGCCAGCAGGACAACGCCCCAAGCTAACTATGGCTACACCTTC; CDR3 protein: CASRTTPQANYGYTF
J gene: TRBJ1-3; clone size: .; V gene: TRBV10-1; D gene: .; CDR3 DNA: TGCGCCAGCAAGGCAGGGGAGACCACCATATATTTT; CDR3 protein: CASKAGETTIYF
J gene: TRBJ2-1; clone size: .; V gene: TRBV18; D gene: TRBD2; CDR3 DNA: TGTGCCAGCTCAGTATTAGCTAGCGGGGACAATGAGCAGTTCTTC; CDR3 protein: CASSVLASGDNEQFF
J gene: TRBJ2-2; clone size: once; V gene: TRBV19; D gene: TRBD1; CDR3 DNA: TGTGCCACCGGACAGGGGGCAGTGTTTTTT; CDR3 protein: CATGQGAVFF
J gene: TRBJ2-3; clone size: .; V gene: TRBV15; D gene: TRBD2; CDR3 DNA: TGTGCCACCAGCAGAGGGGGTAGCGGGGGCACAGATACGCAGTATTTT; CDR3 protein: CATSRGGSGGTDTQYF
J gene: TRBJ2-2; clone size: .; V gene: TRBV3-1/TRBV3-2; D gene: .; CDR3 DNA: TGTGCCAGCAGCCCTTTGGCGGGACGGGAGCTGTTTTTT; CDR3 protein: CASSPLAGRELFF
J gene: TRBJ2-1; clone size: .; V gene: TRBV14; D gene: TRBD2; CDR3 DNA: TGTGCCAGCAGCCAAGGGGCTAGCGGGGGGTGGAATGAGCAGTTCTTC; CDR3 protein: CASSQGASGGWNEQFF
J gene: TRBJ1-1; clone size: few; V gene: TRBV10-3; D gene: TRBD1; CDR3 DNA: TGTGCCACTTCGGACAGGGTAGACACTGAAGCTTTCTTT; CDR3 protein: CATSDRVDTEAFF
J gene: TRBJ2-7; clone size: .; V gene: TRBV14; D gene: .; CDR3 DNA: TGTGCCAGCAGCCAAGGGAGATACGAGCAGTACTTC; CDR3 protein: CASSQGRYEQYF
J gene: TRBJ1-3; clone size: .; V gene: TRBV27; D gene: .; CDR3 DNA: TGTGCCAGCAGTCCCCGACGGGACACTGGAAACACCATATATTTT; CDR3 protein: CASSPRRDTGNTIYF
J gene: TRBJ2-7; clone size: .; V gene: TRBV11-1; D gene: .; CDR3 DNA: TGTGCCAGCAGCTTTTCCGGGACACCAGCCTACGAGCAGTACTTC; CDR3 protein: CASSFSGTPAYEQYF
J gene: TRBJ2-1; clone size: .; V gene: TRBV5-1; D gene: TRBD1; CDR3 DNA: TGCGCCAGCAGCCCTCTCGGTAGGGGACAGAAATACAATGAGCAGTTCTTC; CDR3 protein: CASSPLGRGQKYNEQFF
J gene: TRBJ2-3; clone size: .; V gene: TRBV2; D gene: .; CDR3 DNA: TGTGCCACCCGGGTTTCAGGGTTTGCAGATACGCAGTATTTT; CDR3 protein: CATRVSGFADTQYF
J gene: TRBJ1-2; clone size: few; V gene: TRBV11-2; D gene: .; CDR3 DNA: TGTGCCAGCAGCTTAGTAGGGGGAAACTATGGCTACACCTTC; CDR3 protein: CASSLVGGNYGYTF
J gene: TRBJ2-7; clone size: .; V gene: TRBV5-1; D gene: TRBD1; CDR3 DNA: TGCGCCAGCAGCGCTGCCGGGACAGGGGGCTACGAGCAGTACTTC; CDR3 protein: CASSAAGTGGYEQYF
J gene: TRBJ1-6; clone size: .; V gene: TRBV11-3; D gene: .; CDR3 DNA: TGTGCCAGCAGCTTACGGGTTGAGAATTCACCCCTCCACTTT; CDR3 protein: CASSLRVENSPLHF
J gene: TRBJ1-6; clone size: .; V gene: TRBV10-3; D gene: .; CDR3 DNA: TGTGCCATCAGGGGGGACACTGATAATTCACCCCTCCACTTT; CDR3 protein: CAIRGDTDNSPLHF
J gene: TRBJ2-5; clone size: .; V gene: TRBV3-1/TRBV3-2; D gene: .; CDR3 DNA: TGTGCCAGCAGCCAGGATACTACCTCAGAGACCCAGTACTTC; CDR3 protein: CASSQDTTSETQYF
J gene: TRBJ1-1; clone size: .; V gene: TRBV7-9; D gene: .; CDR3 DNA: TGTGCCAGCAGCCCCGACATAGAGGGTGAAGCTTTCTTT; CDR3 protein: CASSPDIEGEAFF
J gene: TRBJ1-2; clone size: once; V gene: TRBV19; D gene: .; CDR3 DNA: TGTGCCAGTAGGGGGGAGGGAAACTATGGCTACACCTTC; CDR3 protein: CASRGEGNYGYTF
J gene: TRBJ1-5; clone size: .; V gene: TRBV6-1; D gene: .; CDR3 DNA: TGTGCCAGCAGTGAGGGCGGGAATCAGCCCCAGCATTTT; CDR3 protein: CASSEGGNQPQHF
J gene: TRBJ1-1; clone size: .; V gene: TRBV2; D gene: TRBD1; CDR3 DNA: TGTGCCAGCAGTGAAAACAGGGGGGCCGGGATGAAAGCTTTCTTT; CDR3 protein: CASSENRGAGMKAFF
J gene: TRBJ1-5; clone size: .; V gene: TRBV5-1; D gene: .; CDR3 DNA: TGCGCCAGCAGCTTGGAGGGGGGCAATCAGCCCCAGCATTTT; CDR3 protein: CASSLEGGNQPQHF
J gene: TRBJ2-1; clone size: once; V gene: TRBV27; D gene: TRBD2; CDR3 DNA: TGTGCCAGCAGTTTATCCCCCGGGTTACGGGAGGGGTTCTTC; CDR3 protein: CASSLSPGLREGFF
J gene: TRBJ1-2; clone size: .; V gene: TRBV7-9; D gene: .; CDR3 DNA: TGTGCCAGCAGCTGGACAGAAGAAAACTATGGCTACACCTTC; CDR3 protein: CASSWTEENYGYTF
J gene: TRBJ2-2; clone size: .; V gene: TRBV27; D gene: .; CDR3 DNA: TGTGCCTCCCTCCCCGGGGGGCCGAACACCGGGGAGCTGTTTTTT; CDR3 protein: CASLPGGPNTGELFF
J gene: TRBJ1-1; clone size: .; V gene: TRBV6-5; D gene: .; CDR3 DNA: TGTGCCAGCAGTTACGGGTCAGGGTGGATGAACACTGAAGCTTTCTTT; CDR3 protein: CASSYGSGWMNTEAFF
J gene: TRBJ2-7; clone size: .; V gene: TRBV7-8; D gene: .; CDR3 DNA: TGTGCCAGCAGCTTACAAGCGAGTCAACTCAACGAGCAGTACTTC; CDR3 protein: CASSLQASQLNEQYF
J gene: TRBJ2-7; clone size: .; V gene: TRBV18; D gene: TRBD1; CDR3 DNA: TGTGCCAGCACCGGGACAGGGTGGTACGAGCAGTACTTC; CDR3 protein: CASTGTGWYEQYF
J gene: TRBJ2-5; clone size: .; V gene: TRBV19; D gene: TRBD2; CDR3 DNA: TGTGCCAGTAACATAGCGGGGGAAGAGACCCAGTACTTC; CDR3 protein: CASNIAGEETQYF
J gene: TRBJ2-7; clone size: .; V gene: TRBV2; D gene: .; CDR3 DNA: TGTGCCAGCATTGGGCAGGGCGGCCACGAGCAGTACTTC; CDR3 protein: CASIGQGGHEQYF
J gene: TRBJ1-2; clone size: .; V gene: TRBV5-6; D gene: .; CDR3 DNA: TGTGCCAGCAGATTCGACACCTATGGCTACACCTTC; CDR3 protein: CASRFDTYGYTF
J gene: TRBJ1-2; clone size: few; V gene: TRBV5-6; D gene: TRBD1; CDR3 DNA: TGTGCCAGCGGACCGGGACAGCTCTATGGCTACACCTTC; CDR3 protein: CASGPGQLYGYTF
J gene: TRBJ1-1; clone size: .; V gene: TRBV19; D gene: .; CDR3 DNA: TGTGCCAGTAGTACCTATTGGGGGGACTCTGAAGCTTTCTTT; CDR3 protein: CASSTYWGDSEAFF
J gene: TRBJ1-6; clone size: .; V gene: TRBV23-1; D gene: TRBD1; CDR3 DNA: TGCGCCAGCAGTAACCGAGCCCCTACTCGGGACAGTTTTTATAATTCACCCCTCCACTTT; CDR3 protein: CASSNRAPTRDSFYNSPLHF
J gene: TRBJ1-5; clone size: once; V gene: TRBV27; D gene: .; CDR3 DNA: TGTGCCAGCCCAAACCCGGGGGCGGGGGTAGGAAATCAGCCCCAGCATTTT; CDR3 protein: CASPNPGAGVGNQPQHF
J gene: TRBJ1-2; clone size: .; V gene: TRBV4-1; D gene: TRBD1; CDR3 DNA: TGCGCCAGCAGCCCTACAGGGGGTATTTATGGCTACACCTTC; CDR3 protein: CASSPTGGIYGYTF
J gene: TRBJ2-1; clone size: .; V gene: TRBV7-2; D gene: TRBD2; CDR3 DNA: TGTGCCAGCAGCCAAGCGGGGCGGAGATACAATGAGCAGTTCTTC; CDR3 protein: CASSQAGRRYNEQFF
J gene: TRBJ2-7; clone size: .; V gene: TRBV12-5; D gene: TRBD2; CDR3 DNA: TGTGCTAGTGGGTCCGGGACTAGCGGGTCCTACGAGCAGTACTTC; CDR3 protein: CASGSGTSGSYEQYF
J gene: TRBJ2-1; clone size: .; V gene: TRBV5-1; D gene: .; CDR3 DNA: TGCGCCAGCAGCTTAGACAGCCTATACAATGAGCAGTTCTTC; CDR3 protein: CASSLDSLYNEQFF
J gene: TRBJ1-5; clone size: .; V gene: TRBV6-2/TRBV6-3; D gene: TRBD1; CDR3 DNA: TGTGCCAGCAGTTACTCGAAGGACAGGGGTTATAGCAATCAGCCCCAGCATTTT; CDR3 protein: CASSYSKDRGYSNQPQHF